Following are 2 T cell receptor beta chains from one sample sequenced in a study of shared clonotypes between healthy human individuals. Profiling relied on immunoSEQ multiplex PCR, and the TCRdb table lists in-frame clones only, not all of them. The sample contains some 660,000 clones, approximately 73% of which appear only once. The sequencing sample was made of memory CD4+ T cells sorted from blood. The subset: CD45RA-negative fraction. Receptor source: a woman in her 30s in good health.

This clone showed up many times. The sample has other DNA sequences that encode this CDR3 too. The chain employs TRBV7-2 and TRBJ1-1; D uncertain. The CDR3 runs 13 residues. The germline V gene encodes CDR1 SGHTA and CDR2 FQGNSA. V gave up 5 bases and J gave up 0 bases, with 7 bases separating them. In DNA form, the CDR3 reads TGTGCCAGCAGCCCCTACTTGAACACTGAAGCTTTCTTT. The encoded protein is CASSPYLNTEAFF. The variable domain in full, completed from reference TRBV7-2 and TRBJ1-1, reads GAGVSQSPSNKVTEKGKDVELRCDPISGHTALYWYRQSLGQGLEFLIYFQGNSAPDKSGLPSDRFSAERTGGSVSTLTIQRTQQEDSAVYLCASSPYLNTEAFFGQGTRLTVV.

The V and J genes are TRBV28 and TRBJ1-3; no firm D call. Germline CDR1 is MDHEN and CDR2 is SYDVKM. V was cut by 6 bases and J by 7 bases, with 10 bases left in between. This CDR3 region has 12 residues. CDR3 nucleotide sequence: TGTGCCAGCAGCCCCTTCGCGAACACCATATATTTT. Translating it yields CASSPFANTIYF.